The present entry profiles one T cell receptor (beta chain) with its context. The sample is drawn from a study of blood T cell repertoires in COVID-19. Assay: immunoSEQ multiplex PCR; the TCRdb copy retains only in-frame clones and omits some. This table has about 220,000 clones, 70% to 85% appearing once. The germline V and J ends were trimmed by 3 bases and 2 bases, with 11 bases remaining between them. The CDR3 loop spans 15 amino acids. The germline CDR1 and CDR2 sequences are SGHTA and FQGNSA. The sample was PBMCs or T cells enriched from blood (not recorded which). This TCR derives from a woman aged 60 to 75 who had recovered from COVID-19. The gene calls are TRBV7-2 and TRBJ1-3; TRBD1 might be the D (5 bases). CDR3 amino acids: CASSLDQGTGNTIYF. DNA for the CDR3: TGTGCCAGCAGCTTGGACCAGGGTACTGGAAACACCATATATTTT.